These 21 T cell receptor beta chains were sequenced from one sample in a study of early T cells in non-severe SARS-CoV-2 infection. TCRdb re-analysed the 5' RACE reads in MiXCR, keeping a single row per CDR3 protein. Found here are about 90,000 distinct CDR3 sequences, approximately 12% of them singletons; the top ten hold approximately 4.4%. Here the sequenced sample was whole blood, taken at baseline. These receptors were obtained from an adult who was a healthcare worker with PCR-confirmed SARS-CoV-2 infection or an uninfected control (not recorded which).

About this clonotype: One end of the junction varies from germline; a read error may be responsible. The chain employs TRBV5-1 and TRBJ1-2; 8 bases match TRBD1. Germline V gene data show CDR1 as SGHRS and CDR2 as YFSETQ. The CDR3 is 15 amino acids. Here the CDR3 reads CASSPWTGPNYGYTF. The CDR3 nucleotides read TGCGCCAGCAGCCCATGGACAGGGCCAAACTATGGGTACACCTTC.

This chain joins TRBV11-2 and TRBJ2-7; D gene uncertain. CDR3 length equals 12 residues. The V end was cut by 4 bases, the J end by 6 bases, with 10 bases between. Germline V gene sequence: CDR1 SGHAT, CDR2 FQNNGV. This chain's CDR3 is CASSSHPPEQYF. CDR3 DNA: TGTGCCAGCAGCTCCCACCCCCCCGAGCAGTACTTC.

This chain connects TRBV19 to TRBJ1-4; unclear D gene. Germline CDR1 reads LNHDA; CDR2 reads SQIVND (reference sequence). The CDR3 contains 15 residues. With 4 bases removed from V and 8 bases from J, the gap between germline ends came to 17 bases. CDR3 sequence (DNA): TGTGCCAGTAGTACGATGACCCTAATGGGGGAAAAACTGTTTTTT. It is translated as CASSTMTLMGEKLFF.

This clonotype came up a few times. The chain has TRBV30 and TRBJ2-1, with 9 positions matching TRBD1. The V gene's germline CDR1 is GTSNPN and CDR2 SVGIG (reference sequence). CDR3 length equals 13 residues. V lost 6 bases and J lost 4; bases outside the gene matches: 4. CDR3 region: CACRQGDYNEQFF. The DNA for the CDR3 is TGTGCCTGCAGACAGGGGGATTACAATGAGCAGTTCTTC.

The chain carries TRBV9 and TRBJ2-7, with 10 bases identical to TRBD1. V dropped 0 bases and J dropped 5; count of bases not matched to a gene: 2. Germline loops: CDR1 SGDLS, CDR2 YYNGEE. This CDR3 is built from 14 residues. Here the CDR3 DNA reads TGTGCCAGCAGCGTAGTGGGACAGGGGAACGAGCAGTACTTC. Amino acid sequence: CASSVVGQGNEQYF.

The CDR3, as DNA: TGCAGCGTTTACAGGGGGAAGTTGGACACTGAAGCTTTCTTT. This sequence encodes CSVYRGKLDTEAFF. This sequence joins TRBV29-1 and TRBJ1-1; 8 nucleotides agree with TRBD1. V shed 5 bases, J shed 3 bases, and the junction held 8 bases outside the gene matches. Germline CDR1 and CDR2: SQVTM and ANQGSEA. The CDR3 spans 14 residues.

The chain recombines TRBV4-1 with TRBJ2-5; the D is unclear. V gave up 0 bases and J gave up 1 base, with 9 bases separating them. Per the germline V gene, CDR1 is MGHRA and CDR2 is YSYEKL. This CDR3 contains 15 residues. CDR3 nucleotides: TGCGCCAGCAGCCAAGATCGACCAACCCAAGAGACCCAGTACTTC. This translates into CASSQDRPTQETQYF.

In its sample, this clonotype was seen a few times. J is TRBJ1-1 and V is TRBV28, with unresolved D. Trimming took off 3 bases at V and 3 bases at J, with 17 bases between the two ends. This CDR3 is 16 amino acids long. Germline CDR1 is MDHEN and CDR2 is SYDVKM. In DNA form, the CDR3 reads TGTGCCAGCAGTTTCCCCCGCACGCTGGTGGACACTGAAGCTTTCTTT. Translated, it gives CASSFPRTLVDTEAFF.

There are a few counts of this clonotype. V is TRBV29-1 and J is TRBJ2-7; 11 bases are a match to TRBD1. J lost 5 bases, V lost 4 bases, and 1 base had no gene match. CDR3 size: 12 residues. CDR1 is SQVTM and CDR2 is ANQGSEA in the germline V gene. The CDR3 nucleotides read TGCAGCGTTGCGGGACAGGGGGACGAGCAGTACTTC. Translated: CSVAGQGDEQYF.

This clonotype occurred many times. This chain joins TRBV7-3 and TRBJ1-6; TRBD1 is a possible D gene (5 bases). The CDR3 is made up of 13 amino acids. Germline CDR1 SGHTA, CDR2 FQGTGA. With 10 bases removed from V and 7 bases from J, the gap between germline ends came to 14 bases. The CDR3, as DNA: TGTGCCACCCGGGACTCCCTAAATTCACCCCTCCACTTT. Translation: CATRDSLNSPLHF. Together with reference TRBV7-3 and TRBJ1-6, the CDR3 gives the full variable domain: GAGVSQTPSNKVTEKGKYVELRCDPISGHTALYWYRQSLGQGPEFLIYFQGTGAADDSGLPNDRFFAVRPEGSVSTLKIQRTERGDSAVYLCATRDSLNSPLHFGNGTRLTVT.

This clonotype was counted many times. This chain uses TRBV11-2 with TRBJ2-1; 7 nucleotides agree with TRBD1. From germline, CDR1 is SGHAT and CDR2 FQNNGV. The CDR3 has 14 residues. J was trimmed by 0 bases and V by 6 bases; bases with no gene match: 2. The CDR3 loop is CASRGTVSYNEQFF. The CDR3 nucleotides read TGTGCCAGCAGAGGGACAGTCTCCTACAATGAGCAGTTCTTC.

This clonotype appeared many times. One junction end does not reproduce the germline sequence, and a read error may be involved. The V call is TRBV11-2, the J call TRBJ2-3; the D call may be TRBD1 or TRBD2 (5 bases each). This CDR3 has 16 residues. Per the germline V gene, CDR1 is SGHAT and CDR2 is FQNNGV. The CDR3 nucleotides are TGTGCCAGCAGCATAGATTTGGGGGTGAGCACAGATACGCAGTATTTT. The encoded protein is CASSIDLGVSTDTQYF.

The rearrangement uses TRBV4-1 and TRBJ2-3; D is unclear. Trimming removed 2 bases from V and 1 base from J, with 10 bases in between. Germline V gene sequence: CDR1 MGHRA, CDR2 YSYEKL. This CDR3 has 15 residues. CDR3 nucleotide sequence: TGCGCCAGCAGCCAAAGCCCCGTGGGCACAGATACGCAGTATTTT. The encoded protein is CASSQSPVGTDTQYF.

In its sample, this clonotype was seen many times. The chain has TRBV20-1 and TRBJ2-3; D is ambiguous. Trimming took off 3 bases at V and 11 bases at J, with 21 bases between the two ends. CDR3 length: 14 amino acids. Germline assignment: CDR1 DFQATT and CDR2 SNEGSKA (reference sequence). CDR3 coding DNA: TGCAGTGCTAGTATCACCCCGGCACAGATTGGGCAGTATTTT. Translated: CSASITPAQIGQYF.

There are a few counts of this clonotype. The chain links TRBV5-1 to TRBJ1-5, with TRBD1 as a possible D gene (6 bases). This CDR3 contains 14 residues. The germline V gene encodes CDR1 SGHRS and CDR2 YFSETQ. V dropped 4 bases and J dropped 6 bases, with 14 bases sitting between them. CDR3: CASSLNTGTQPQHF. The CDR3 DNA is TGCGCCAGCAGCCTGAATACAGGGACTCAGCCCCAGCATTTT.

The V gene is TRBV12-3 or TRBV12-4, the J gene TRBJ1-1; no definite D call. V was pared by 4 bases and J by 5 bases, with 8 bases between. The CDR3 is 12 amino acids. The CDR3 bases are TGTGCCAGCAGTTCGGGAGGGACTGAAGCTTTCTTT. Protein product: CASSSGGTEAFF.

V and J are TRBV5-4 and TRBJ2-2; tentative D call: TRBD1 (6 bases). Per germline, CDR1 SGHNT and CDR2 YYREEE (reference sequence). This CDR3 comprises 14 residues. V lost 5 bases and J lost 5, with 13 bases in between. DNA of the CDR3: TGTGCCAGCAGTTACCCGAGGGGGACCGGGGAGCTGTTTTTT. This encodes CASSYPRGTGELFF.

This clonotype was found a few times. The chain employs TRBV24-1 and TRBJ2-3; 9 bases map to TRBD1. From germline, CDR1 is KGHDR and CDR2 SFDVKD. J gave up 5 bases and V 7 bases, and 3 bases lay outside the gene matches. The CDR3 consists of 13 residues. The CDR3 DNA is TGTGCCACCAGCCGGGACAGGGAAGATACGCAGTATTTT. It encodes CATSRDREDTQYF.

This clonotype was recorded a few times. The chain joins TRBV5-4 to TRBJ1-2; D might be TRBD1 (5 bases). Germline CDR1 and CDR2: SGHNT and YYREEE (reference sequence). CDR3 size: 17 residues. Trimming stripped 4 bases from V and 6 bases from J, with 25 bases between. CDR3 sequence reads: CASSPSGTLRMGNGYTF. In DNA, the CDR3 is TGTGCCAGCAGCCCCTCCGGGACCTTAAGGATGGGGAATGGCTACACCTTC.

Many counts were recorded for this clonotype. In DNA, the CDR3 is TGTGCCAGCAGCCCCCAACTAGCGGGAGACTACAATGAGCAGTTCTTC. The encoded protein is CASSPQLAGDYNEQFF. The chain couples TRBV7-8 to TRBJ2-1; 11 bases fit TRBD2. The CDR3 runs 16 residues. With 5 bases clipped from V and 3 bases from J, the junction kept 6 bases outside the gene matches. Per germline, CDR1 SGHVS and CDR2 FQNEAQ.

This rearrangement joins TRBV3-1 to TRBJ1-6; TRBD1 agrees at 8 bases. V gave up 4 bases and J gave up 4 bases; unmatched junction bases: 6. Germline V gene sequence: CDR1 LGHDT, CDR2 YNNKEL (reference sequence). The CDR3 is 16 residues long. Here the CDR3 reads CASSRSQGAYNSPLHF. The CDR3 DNA sequence: TGTGCCAGCAGCCGCAGCCAGGGGGCTTATAATTCACCCCTCCACTTT. Full variable domain (rest looked up from reference TRBV3-1 and TRBJ1-6): DTAVSQTPKYLVTQMGNDKSIKCEQNLGHDTMYWYKQDSKKFLKIMFSYNNKELIINETVPNRFSPKSPDKAHLNLHINSLELGDSAVYFCASSRSQGAYNSPLHFGNGTRLTVT.